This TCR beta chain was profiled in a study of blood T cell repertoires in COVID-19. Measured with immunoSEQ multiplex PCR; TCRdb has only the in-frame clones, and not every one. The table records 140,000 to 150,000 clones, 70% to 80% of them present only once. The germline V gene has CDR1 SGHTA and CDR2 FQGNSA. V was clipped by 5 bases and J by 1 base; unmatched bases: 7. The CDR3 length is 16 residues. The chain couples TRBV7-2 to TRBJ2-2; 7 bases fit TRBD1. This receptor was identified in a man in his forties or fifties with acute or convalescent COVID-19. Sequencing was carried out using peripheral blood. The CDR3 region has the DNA TGTGCCAGCAGCATATCGACAGGGATGAACACCGGGGAGCTGTTTTTT. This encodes CASSISTGMNTGELFF.